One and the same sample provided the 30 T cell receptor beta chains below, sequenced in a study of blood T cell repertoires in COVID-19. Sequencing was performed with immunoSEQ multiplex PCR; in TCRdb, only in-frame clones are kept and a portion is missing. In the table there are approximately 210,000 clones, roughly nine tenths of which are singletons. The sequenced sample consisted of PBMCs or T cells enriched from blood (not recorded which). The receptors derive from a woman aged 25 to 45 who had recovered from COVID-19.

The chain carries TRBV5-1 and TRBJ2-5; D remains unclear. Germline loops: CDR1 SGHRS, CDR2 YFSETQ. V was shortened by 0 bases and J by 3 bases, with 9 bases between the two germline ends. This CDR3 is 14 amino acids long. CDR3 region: CASSLVLEEETQYF. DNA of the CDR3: TGCGCCAGCAGCTTGGTACTTGAAGAAGAGACCCAGTACTTC.

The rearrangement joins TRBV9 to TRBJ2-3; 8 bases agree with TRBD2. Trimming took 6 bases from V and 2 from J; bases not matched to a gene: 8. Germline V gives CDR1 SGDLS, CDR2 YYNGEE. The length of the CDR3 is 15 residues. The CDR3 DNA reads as TGTGCCAGCACCTACGGGGGGGCTCCCACAGATACGCAGTATTTT. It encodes CASTYGGAPTDTQYF.

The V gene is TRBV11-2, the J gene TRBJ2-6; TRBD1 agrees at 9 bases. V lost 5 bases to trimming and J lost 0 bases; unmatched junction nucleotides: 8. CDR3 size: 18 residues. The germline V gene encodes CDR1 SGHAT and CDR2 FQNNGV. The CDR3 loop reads CASSRRDRALSGANVLTF. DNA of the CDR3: TGTGCCAGCAGCCGTAGGGACAGGGCCCTCTCTGGGGCCAACGTCCTGACTTTC.

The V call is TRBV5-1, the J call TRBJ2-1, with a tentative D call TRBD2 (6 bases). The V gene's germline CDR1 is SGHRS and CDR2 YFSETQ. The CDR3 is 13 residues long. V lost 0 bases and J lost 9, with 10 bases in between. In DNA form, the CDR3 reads TGCGCCAGCAGCTTGGGGACTACGGGTGAGCAGTTCTTC. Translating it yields CASSLGTTGEQFF.

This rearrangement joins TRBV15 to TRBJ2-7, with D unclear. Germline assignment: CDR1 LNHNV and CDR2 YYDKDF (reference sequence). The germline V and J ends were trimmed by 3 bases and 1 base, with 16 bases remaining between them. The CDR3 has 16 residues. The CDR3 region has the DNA TGTGCCACCAGCAGGGCGATCGTACAGAGATCCTACGAGCAGTACTTC. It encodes CATSRAIVQRSYEQYF.

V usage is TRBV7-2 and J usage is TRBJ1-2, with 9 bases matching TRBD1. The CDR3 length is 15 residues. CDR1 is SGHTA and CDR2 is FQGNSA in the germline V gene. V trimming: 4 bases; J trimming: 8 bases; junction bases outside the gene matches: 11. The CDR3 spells CASSSHRDRVGGYTF. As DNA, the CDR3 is TGTGCCAGCAGCTCGCACCGGGACAGGGTTGGCGGCTACACCTTC.

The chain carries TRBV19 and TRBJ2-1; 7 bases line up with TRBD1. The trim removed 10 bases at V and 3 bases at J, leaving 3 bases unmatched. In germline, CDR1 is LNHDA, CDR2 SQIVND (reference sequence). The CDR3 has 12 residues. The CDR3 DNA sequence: TGTGCCACTTGGACAGGCTACAATGAGCAGTTCTTC. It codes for CATWTGYNEQFF.

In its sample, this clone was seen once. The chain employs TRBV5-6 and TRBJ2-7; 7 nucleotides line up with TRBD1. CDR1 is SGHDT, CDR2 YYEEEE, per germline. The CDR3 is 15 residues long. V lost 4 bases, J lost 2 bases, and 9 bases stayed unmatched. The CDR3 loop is CASSTNRGSAYEQYF. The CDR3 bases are TGTGCCAGCAGCACAAACAGGGGATCGGCCTACGAGCAGTACTTC.

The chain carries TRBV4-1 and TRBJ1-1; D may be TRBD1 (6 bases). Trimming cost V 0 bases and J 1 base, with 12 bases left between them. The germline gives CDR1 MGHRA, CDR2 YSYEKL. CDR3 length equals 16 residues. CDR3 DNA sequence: TGCGCCAGCAGCCAAGATTTGGACAGTGGGAACACTGAAGCTTTCTTT. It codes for CASSQDLDSGNTEAFF.

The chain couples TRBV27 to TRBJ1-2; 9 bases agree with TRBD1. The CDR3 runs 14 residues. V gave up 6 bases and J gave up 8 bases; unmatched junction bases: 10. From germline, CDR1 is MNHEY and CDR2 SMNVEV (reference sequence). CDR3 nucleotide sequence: TGTGCCAGCAGCCGGACAGGGGCCATAGGCGGCTACACCTTC. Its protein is CASSRTGAIGGYTF.

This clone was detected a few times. CDR3 region: CAITRTSGAAPRTDTQYF. CDR3 bases: TGTGCCATCACAAGGACTAGCGGGGCAGCACCCCGCACAGATACGCAGTATTTT. This chain joins TRBV10-3 and TRBJ2-3; 12 nucleotides match TRBD2. V lost 7 bases, J lost 1 base, and 12 bases stayed unmatched. Germline V gene lookup returns CDR1 ENHRY and CDR2 SYGVKD. The CDR3 covers 18 residues.

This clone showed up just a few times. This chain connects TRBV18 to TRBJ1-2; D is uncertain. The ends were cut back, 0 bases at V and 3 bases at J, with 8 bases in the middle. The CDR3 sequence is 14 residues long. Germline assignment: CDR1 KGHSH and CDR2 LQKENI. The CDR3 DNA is TGTGCCAGCTCACCACCCCTCGACTACTATGGCTACACCTTC. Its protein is CASSPPLDYYGYTF.

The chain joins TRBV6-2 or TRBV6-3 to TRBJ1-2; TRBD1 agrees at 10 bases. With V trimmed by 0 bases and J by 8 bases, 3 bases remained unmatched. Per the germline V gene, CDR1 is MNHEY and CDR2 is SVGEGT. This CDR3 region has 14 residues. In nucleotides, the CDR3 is TGTGCCAGCAGTTACTCGACAGGGGGCAAAGGCTACACCTTC. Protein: CASSYSTGGKGYTF.

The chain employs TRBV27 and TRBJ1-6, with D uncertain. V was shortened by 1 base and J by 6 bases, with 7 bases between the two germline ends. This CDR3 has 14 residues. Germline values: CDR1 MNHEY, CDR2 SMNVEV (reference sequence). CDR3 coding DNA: TGTGCCAGCAGTTTATGGCCCCTTAATTCACCCCTCCACTTT. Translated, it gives CASSLWPLNSPLHF.

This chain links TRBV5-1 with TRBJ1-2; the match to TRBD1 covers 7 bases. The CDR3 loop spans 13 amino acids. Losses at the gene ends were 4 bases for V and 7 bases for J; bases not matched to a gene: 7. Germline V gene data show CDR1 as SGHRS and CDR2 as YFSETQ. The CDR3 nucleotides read TGCGCCAGCAGCGGGCACGACAGGGCTGGCTACACCTTC. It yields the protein CASSGHDRAGYTF.

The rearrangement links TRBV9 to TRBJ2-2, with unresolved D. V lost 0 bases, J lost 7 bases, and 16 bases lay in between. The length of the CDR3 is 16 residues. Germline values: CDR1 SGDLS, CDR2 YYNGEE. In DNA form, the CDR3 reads TGTGCCAGCAGCGTAGCTCCTCCCCCGTTAGTCGGGGAGCTGTTTTTT. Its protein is CASSVAPPPLVGELFF.

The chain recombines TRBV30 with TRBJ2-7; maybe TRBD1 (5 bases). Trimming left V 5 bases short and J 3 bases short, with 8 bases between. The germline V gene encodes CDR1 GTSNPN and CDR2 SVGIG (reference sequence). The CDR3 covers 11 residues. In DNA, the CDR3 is TGTGCCTGGGAGACAGTCTACGAGCAGTACTTC. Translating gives CAWETVYEQYF. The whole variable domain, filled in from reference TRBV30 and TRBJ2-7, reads SQTIHQWPATLVQPVGSPLSLECTVEGTSNPNLYWYRQAAGRGLQLLFYSVGIGQISSEVPQNLSASRPQDRQFILSSKKLLLSDSGFYLCAWETVYEQYFGPGTRLTVT.

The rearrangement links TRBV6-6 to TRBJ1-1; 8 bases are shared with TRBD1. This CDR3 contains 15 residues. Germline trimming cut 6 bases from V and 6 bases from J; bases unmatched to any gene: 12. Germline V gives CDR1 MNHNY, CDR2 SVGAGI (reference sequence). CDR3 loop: CASRPRTGSQAEAFF. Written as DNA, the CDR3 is TGTGCCAGCAGACCCCGGACAGGGAGCCAGGCTGAAGCTTTCTTT.

This CDR3 reads CASSGSREGTDTQYF. CDR3 in DNA: TGTGCCAGCAGCGGGAGTAGGGAAGGCACAGATACGCAGTATTTT. The chain couples TRBV5-4 to TRBJ2-3; D perhaps matches TRBD2 (5 bases). The CDR3 runs to 15 residues. V was pared by 4 bases and J by 1 base, with 13 bases between. CDR1 and CDR2 (germline): SGHNT, YYREEE (reference sequence).

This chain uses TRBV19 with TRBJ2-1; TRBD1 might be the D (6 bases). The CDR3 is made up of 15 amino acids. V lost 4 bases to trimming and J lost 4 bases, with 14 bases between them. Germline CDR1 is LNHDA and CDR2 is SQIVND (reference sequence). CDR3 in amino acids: CASSTTGTPYNEQFF. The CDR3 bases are TGTGCCAGTAGTACAACCGGGACACCATACAATGAGCAGTTCTTC. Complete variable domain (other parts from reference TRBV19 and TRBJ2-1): DGGITQSPKYLFRKEGQNVTLSCEQNLNHDAMYWYRQDPGQGLRLIYYSQIVNDFQKGDIAEGYSVSREKKESFPLTVTSAQKNPTAFYLCASSTTGTPYNEQFFGPGTRLTVL.

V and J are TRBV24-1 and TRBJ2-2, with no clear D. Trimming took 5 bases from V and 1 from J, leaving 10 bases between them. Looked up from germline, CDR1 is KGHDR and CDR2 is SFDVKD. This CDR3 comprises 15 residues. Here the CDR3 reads CATSGTRQNTGELFF. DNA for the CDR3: TGTGCCACCAGTGGTACGCGGCAGAACACCGGGGAGCTGTTTTTT.

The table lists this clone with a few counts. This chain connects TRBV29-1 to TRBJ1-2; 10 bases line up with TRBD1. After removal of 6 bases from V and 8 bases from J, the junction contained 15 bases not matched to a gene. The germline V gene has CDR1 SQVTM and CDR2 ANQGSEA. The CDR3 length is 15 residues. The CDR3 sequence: CSVPGQGSLTEGYTF. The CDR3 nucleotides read TGCAGCGTACCGGGACAGGGGTCCCTTACGGAAGGCTACACCTTC.

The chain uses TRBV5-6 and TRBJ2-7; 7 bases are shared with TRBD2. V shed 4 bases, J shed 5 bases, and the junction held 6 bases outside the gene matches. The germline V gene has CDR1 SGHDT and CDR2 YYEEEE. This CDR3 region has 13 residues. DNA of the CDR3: TGTGCCAGCAGCCCGACTAGCCCCCACGAGCAGTACTTC. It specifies CASSPTSPHEQYF.

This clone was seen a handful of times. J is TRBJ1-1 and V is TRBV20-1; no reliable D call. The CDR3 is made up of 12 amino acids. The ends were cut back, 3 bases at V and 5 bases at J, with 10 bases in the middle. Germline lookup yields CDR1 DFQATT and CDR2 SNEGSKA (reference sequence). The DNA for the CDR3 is TGCAGTGCTAGTACGACGGGGACTGAAGCTTTCTTT. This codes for CSASTTGTEAFF.

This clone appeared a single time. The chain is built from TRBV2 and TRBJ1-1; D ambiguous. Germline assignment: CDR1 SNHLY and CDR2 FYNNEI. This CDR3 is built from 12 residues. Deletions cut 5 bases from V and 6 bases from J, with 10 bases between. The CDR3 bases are TGTGCCAGCAGTTTATTCCGGGCTGAAGCTTTCTTT. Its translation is CASSLFRAEAFF.

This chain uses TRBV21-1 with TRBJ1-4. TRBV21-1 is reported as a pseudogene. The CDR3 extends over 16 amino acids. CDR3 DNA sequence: TGTGCCAGCAGCAGGGAGGGACGGCCCATTACTGAAAAACTGTTTTTT. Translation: CASSREGRPITEKLFF.

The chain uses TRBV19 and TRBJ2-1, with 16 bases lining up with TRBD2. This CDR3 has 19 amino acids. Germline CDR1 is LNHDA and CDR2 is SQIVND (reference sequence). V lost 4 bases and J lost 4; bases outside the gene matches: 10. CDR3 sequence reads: CASSTVPGLAGGGYNEQFF. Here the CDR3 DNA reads TGTGCCAGTAGTACCGTCCCGGGACTAGCGGGAGGGGGATACAATGAGCAGTTCTTC.

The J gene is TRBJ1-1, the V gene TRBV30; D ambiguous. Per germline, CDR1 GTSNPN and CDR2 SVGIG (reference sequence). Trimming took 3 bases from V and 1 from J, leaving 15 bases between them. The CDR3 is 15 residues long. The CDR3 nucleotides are TGTGCCTGGAGCCCCCGGTGGGGAGCGAACACTGAAGCTTTCTTT. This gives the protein CAWSPRWGANTEAFF.

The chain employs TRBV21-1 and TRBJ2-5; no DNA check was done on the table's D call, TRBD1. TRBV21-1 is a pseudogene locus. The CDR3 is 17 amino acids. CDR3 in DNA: TGTGCCAGCAGCCAGACCACAGGGGGCGGAATCCAAGAGACCCAGTACTTC. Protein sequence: CASSQTTGGGIQETQYF.

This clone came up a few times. The CDR3 nucleotides are TGTGCCAGCAGCCTCAGGGGGTCGGCGGATGAAAAACTGTTTTTT. It specifies CASSLRGSADEKLFF. This chain links TRBV2 with TRBJ1-4; 7 bases map to TRBD1. Germline loops: CDR1 SNHLY, CDR2 FYNNEI. The CDR3 totals 15 residues. The trim removed 6 bases at V and 6 bases at J, leaving 10 bases unmatched.